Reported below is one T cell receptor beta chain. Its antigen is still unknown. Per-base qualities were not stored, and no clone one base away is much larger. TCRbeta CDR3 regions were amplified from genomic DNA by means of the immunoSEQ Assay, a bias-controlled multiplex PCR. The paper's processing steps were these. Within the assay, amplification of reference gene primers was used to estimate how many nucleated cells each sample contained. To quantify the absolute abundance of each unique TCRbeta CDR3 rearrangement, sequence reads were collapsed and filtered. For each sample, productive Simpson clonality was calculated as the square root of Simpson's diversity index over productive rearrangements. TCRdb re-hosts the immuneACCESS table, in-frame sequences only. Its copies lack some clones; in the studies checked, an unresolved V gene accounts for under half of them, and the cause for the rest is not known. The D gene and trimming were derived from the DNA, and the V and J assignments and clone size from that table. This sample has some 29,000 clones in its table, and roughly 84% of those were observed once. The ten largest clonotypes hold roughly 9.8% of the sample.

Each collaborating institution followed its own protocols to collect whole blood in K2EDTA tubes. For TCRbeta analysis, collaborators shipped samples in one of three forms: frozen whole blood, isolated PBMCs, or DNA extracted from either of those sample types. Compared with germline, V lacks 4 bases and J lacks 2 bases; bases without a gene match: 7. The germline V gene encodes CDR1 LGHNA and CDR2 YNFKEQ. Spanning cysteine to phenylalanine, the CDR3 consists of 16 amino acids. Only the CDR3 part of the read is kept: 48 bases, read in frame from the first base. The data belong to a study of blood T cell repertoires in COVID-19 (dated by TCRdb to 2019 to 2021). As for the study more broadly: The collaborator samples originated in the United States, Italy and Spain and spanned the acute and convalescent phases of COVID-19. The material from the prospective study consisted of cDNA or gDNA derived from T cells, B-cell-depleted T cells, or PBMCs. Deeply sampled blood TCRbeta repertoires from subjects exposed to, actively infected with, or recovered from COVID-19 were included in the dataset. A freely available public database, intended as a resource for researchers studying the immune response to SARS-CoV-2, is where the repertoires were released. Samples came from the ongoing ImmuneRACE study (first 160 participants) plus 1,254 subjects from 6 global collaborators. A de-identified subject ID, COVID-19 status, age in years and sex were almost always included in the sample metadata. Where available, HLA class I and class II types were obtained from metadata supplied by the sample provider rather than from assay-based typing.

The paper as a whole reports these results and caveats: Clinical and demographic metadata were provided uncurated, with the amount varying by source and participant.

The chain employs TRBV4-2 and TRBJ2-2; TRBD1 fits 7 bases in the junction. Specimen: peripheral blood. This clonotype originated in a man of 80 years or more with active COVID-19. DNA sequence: TGTGCCAGCAGCCGAGACAGGGCAGTAAACACCGGGGAGCTGTTTTTT. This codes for CASSRDRAVNTGELFF.